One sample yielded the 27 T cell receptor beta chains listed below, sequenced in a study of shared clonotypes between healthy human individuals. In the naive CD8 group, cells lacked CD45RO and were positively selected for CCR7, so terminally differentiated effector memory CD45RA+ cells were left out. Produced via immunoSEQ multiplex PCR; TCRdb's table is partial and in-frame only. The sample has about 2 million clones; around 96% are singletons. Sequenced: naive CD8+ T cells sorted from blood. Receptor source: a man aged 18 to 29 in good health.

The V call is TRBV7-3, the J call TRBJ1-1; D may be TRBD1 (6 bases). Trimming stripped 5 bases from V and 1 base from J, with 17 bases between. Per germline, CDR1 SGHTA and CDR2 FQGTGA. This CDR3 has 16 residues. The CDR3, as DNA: TGTGCCAGCAGCCCCCACCCGGGACAACCGAACACTGAAGCTTTCTTT. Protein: CASSPHPGQPNTEAFF.

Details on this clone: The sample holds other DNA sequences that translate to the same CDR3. The CDR3 sequence: CASSPSGRYEQYF. Written as DNA, the CDR3 is TGTGCCAGCAGCCCTAGCGGGAGGTACGAGCAGTACTTC. The V and J genes are TRBV7-9 and TRBJ2-7, with TRBD2 identical over 11 bases. Unmatched junction bases numbered 1, after V lost 5 bases and J lost 4 bases. Germline values: CDR1 SEHNR, CDR2 FQNEAQ (reference sequence). This CDR3 has 13 residues.

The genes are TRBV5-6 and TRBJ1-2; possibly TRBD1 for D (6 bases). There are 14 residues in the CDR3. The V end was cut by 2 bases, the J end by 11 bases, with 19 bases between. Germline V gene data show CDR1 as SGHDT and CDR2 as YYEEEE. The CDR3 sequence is CASSFGTGPLGYTF. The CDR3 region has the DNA TGTGCCAGCAGCTTCGGCACAGGGCCCCTCGGGTACACCTTC.

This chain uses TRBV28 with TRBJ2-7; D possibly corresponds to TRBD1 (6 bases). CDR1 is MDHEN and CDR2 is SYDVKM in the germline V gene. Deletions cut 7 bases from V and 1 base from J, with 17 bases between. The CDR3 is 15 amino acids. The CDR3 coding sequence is TGTGCCAGCATGAAACTCCGGGACACATCCTACGAGCAGTACTTC. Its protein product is CASMKLRDTSYEQYF.

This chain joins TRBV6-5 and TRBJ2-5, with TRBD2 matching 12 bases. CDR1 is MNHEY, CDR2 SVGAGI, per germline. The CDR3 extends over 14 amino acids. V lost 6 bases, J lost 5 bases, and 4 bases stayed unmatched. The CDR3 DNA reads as TGTGCCAGCAGCCGACTAGCGGGAGATGAGACCCAGTACTTC. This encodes CASSRLAGDETQYF.

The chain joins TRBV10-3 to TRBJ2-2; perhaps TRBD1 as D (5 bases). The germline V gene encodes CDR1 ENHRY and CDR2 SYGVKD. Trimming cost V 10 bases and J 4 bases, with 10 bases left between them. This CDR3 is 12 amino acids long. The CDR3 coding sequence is TGTGCCACCGACAGTCTCACCGGGGAGCTGTTTTTT. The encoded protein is CATDSLTGELFF.

CDR3 sequence reads: CASSLGQVLGGDYEQYF. In nucleotides, the CDR3 is TGCGCCAGCAGCTTGGGGCAGGTACTCGGTGGGGACTACGAGCAGTACTTC. The genes are TRBV5-1 and TRBJ2-7; D is unresolved. Trimming removed 0 bases at V and 3 bases at J, with 19 bases between. The CDR3 covers 17 residues. The germline CDR1 and CDR2 sequences are SGHRS and YFSETQ.

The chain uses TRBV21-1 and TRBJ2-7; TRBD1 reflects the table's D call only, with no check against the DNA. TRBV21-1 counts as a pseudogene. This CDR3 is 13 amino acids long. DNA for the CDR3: TGTGCCAGCAACTCGGGGACAGGCGGCGAGCAGTACTTC. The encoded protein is CASNSGTGGEQYF.

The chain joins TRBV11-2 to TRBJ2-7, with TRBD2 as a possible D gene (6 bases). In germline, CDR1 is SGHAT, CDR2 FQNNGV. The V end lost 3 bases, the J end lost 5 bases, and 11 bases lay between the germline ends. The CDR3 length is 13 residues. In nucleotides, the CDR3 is TGTGCCAGCAGCTTCTGGGAGGCCAACGAGCAGTACTTC. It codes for CASSFWEANEQYF.

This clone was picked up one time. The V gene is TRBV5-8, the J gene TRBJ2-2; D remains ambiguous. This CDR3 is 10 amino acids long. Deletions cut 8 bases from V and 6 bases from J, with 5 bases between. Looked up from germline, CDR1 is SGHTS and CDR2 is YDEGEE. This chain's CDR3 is CASRPGELFF. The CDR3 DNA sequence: TGTGCCAGTCGCCCCGGGGAGCTGTTTTTT.

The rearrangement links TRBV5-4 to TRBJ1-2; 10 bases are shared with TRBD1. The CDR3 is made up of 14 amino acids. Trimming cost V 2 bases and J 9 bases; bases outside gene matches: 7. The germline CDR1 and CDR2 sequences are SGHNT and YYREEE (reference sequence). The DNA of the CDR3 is TGTGCCAGCAGCTTCGGGACAGGGGAAGGGAGCTACACCTTC. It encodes CASSFGTGEGSYTF.

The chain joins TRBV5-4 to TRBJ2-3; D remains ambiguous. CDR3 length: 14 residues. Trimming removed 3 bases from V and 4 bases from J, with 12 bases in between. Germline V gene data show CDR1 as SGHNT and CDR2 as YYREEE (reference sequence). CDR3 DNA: TGTGCCAGCAGCTACCCCGTGGGCGCAGATACGCAGTATTTT. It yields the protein CASSYPVGADTQYF. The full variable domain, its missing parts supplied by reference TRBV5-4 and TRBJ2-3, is ETGVTQSPTHLIKTRGQQVTLRCSSQSGHNTVSWYQQALGQGPQFIFQYYREEENGRGNFPPRFSGLQFPNYSSELNVNALELDDSALYLCASSYPVGADTQYFGPGTRLTVL.

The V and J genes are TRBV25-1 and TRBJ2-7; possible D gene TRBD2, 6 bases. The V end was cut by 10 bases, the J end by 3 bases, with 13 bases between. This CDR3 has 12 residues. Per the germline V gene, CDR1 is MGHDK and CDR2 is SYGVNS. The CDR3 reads CANRLGGYEQYF. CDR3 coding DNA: TGTGCCAACCGACTGGGAGGCTACGAGCAGTACTTC.

CDR3 sequence (DNA): TGTGCCAGCAGCTTCACGGGGGAGTGGAGCACAGATACGCAGTATTTT. It codes for CASSFTGEWSTDTQYF. The chain employs TRBV5-6 and TRBJ2-3; possibly TRBD2 for D (6 bases). Germline lookup yields CDR1 SGHDT and CDR2 YYEEEE. The CDR3 is 16 amino acids. V was cut by 2 bases and J by 0 bases, with 13 bases left in between.

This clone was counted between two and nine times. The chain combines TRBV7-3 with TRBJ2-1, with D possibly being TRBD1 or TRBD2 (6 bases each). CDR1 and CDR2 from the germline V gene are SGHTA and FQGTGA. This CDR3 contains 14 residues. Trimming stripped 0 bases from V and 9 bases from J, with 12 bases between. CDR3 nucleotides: TGTGCCAGCAGCTTAACGAAGGGGGGAGGTGAGCAGTTCTTC. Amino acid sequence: CASSLTKGGGEQFF.

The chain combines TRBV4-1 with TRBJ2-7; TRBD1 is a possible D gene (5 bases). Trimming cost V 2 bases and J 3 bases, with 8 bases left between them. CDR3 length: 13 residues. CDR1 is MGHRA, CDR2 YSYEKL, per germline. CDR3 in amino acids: CASSQQTVYEQYF. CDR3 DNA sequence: TGCGCCAGCAGCCAACAGACAGTCTACGAGCAGTACTTC.

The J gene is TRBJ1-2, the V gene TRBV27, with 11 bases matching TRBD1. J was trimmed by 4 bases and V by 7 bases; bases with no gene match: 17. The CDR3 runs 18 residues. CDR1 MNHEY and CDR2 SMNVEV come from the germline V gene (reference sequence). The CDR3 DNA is TGTGCCAGCACCCGCCTCGGGACAGGGGGGGGTGTTGGCTATGGCTACACCTTC. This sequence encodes CASTRLGTGGGVGYGYTF.

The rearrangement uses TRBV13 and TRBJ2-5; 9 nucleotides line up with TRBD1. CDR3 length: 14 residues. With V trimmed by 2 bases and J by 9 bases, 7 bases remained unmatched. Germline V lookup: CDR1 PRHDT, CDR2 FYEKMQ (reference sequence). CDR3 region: CASSLKTGGRPQYF. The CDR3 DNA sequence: TGTGCCAGCAGCTTAAAGACAGGGGGACGGCCCCAGTACTTC. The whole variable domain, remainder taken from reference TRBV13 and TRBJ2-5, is AAGVIQSPRHLIKEKRETATLKCYPIPRHDTVYWYQQGPGQDPQFLISFYEKMQSDKGSIPDRFSAQQFSDYHSELNMSSLELGDSALYFCASSLKTGGRPQYFGPGTRLLVL.

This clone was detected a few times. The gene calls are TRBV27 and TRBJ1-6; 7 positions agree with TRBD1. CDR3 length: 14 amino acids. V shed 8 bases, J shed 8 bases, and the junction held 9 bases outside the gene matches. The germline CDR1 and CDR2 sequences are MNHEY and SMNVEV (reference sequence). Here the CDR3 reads CASRWGQPDSPLHF. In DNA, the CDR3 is TGTGCCAGCCGATGGGGACAGCCAGATTCACCCCTCCACTTT.

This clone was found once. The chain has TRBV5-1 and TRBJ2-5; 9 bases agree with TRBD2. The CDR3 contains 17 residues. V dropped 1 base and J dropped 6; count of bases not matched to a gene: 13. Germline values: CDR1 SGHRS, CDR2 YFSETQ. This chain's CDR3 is CASSLRTGAGGLKTQYF. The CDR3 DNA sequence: TGCGCCAGCAGCTTGAGGACCGGCGCGGGGGGGCTGAAGACCCAGTACTTC.

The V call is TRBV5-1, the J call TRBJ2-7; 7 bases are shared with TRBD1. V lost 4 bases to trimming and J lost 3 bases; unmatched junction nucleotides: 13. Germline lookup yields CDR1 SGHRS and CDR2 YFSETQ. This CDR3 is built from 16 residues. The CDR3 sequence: CASSTRPGTELYEQYF. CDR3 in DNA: TGCGCCAGCAGCACTCGGCCCGGGACAGAACTCTACGAGCAGTACTTC. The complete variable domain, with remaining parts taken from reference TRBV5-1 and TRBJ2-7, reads KAGVTQTPRYLIKTRGQQVTLSCSPISGHRSVSWYQQTPGQGLQFLFEYFSETQRNKGNFPGRFSGRQFSNSRSEMNVSTLELGDSALYLCASSTRPGTELYEQYFGPGTRLTVT.

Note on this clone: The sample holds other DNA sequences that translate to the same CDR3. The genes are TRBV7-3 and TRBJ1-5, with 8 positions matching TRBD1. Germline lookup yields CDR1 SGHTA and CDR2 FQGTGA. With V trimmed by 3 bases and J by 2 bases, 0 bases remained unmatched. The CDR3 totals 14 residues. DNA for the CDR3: TGTGCCAGCAGCTTGACAGGGGGCAATCAGCCCCAGCATTTT. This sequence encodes CASSLTGGNQPQHF.

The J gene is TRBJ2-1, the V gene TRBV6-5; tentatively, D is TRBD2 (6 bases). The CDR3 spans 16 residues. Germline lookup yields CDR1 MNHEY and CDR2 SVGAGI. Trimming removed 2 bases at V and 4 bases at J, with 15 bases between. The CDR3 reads CASSYLLADRYNEQFF. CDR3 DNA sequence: TGTGCCAGCAGTTACCTCTTAGCGGATCGTTACAATGAGCAGTTCTTC.

The DNA of the CDR3 is TGTGCCAGCAGCCATAGCGGGAGGGAATACAATGAGCAGTTCTTC. It yields the protein CASSHSGREYNEQFF. The chain recombines TRBV27 with TRBJ2-1; TRBD2 matches at 11 bases. This CDR3 is built from 15 residues. J gave up 4 bases and V 6 bases, and 5 bases lay outside the gene matches. Germline V gene data show CDR1 as MNHEY and CDR2 as SMNVEV (reference sequence).

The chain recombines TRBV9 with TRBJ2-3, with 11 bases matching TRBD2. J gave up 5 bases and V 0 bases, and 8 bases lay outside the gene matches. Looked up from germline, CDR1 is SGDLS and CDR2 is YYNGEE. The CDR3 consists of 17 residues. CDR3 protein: CASSVASGGLGKDTQYF. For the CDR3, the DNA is TGTGCCAGCAGCGTAGCTAGCGGGGGGCTAGGAAAAGATACGCAGTATTTT.

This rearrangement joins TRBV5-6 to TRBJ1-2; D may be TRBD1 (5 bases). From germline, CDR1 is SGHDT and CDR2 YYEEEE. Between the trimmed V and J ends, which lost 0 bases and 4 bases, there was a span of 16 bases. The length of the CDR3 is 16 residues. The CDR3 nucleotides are TGTGCCAGCAGCTTGGCAGTGGACACCCCTGGCTATGGCTACACCTTC. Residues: CASSLAVDTPGYGYTF.

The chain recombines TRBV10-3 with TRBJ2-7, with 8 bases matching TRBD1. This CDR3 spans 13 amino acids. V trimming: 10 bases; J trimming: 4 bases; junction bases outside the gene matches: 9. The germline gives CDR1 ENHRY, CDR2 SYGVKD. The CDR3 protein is CATDQGAGYEQYF. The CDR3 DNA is TGTGCCACGGACCAGGGGGCAGGGTACGAGCAGTACTTC.